This is a list of T cell receptor beta chains from one sample in a study of blood T cell repertoires in COVID-19. Generated by immunoSEQ multiplex PCR, the TCRdb table keeps only in-frame clones and is missing some. There are more than 50,000 clones in the sample; 70% to 75% occur only once, and roughly 13% lies in the top ten. Sample: peripheral blood. The receptors here all came from a woman aged 70-85 years with acute or convalescent COVID-19. Both conserved end residues are trimmed from each CDR3. For some rows the clone size is stated as once, few or many, or as a class when expanded; others skip it.

abundance: once; j_gene: TRBJ1-1; v_gene: TRBV6-1; CDR3aa: ASSERGRLGAF
abundance: once; j_gene: TRBJ2-7; v_gene: TRBV6-5; CDR3aa: ASNVPGEQY
abundance: once; j_gene: TRBJ1-4; v_gene: TRBV2; CDR3aa: ASRASLGTGRREKLF
abundance: .; j_gene: TRBJ1-5; v_gene: TRBV15; CDR3aa: ATGGDRGSNQPQH
abundance: many; j_gene: TRBJ2-5; v_gene: TRBV19; CDR3aa: ASSRGSGGNQETQY
abundance: .; j_gene: TRBJ2-2; v_gene: TRBV18; CDR3aa: ASSLQGDGGELF
abundance: .; j_gene: TRBJ1-2; v_gene: TRBV9; CDR3aa: ASSVELTGRSNGYT
abundance: many; j_gene: TRBJ1-1; v_gene: TRBV13; CDR3aa: ASSLVRTEAF
abundance: .; j_gene: TRBJ1-3; v_gene: TRBV4-1; CDR3aa: ASSQESGRTGRGNTIY
abundance: .; j_gene: TRBJ2-5; v_gene: TRBV7-9; CDR3aa: ASSFFQETQY
abundance: .; j_gene: TRBJ2-7; v_gene: TRBV12-3/TRBV12-4; CDR3aa: ASRDREHEQY
abundance: .; j_gene: TRBJ1-1; v_gene: TRBV11-3; CDR3aa: ASSSDSNTEAF
abundance: .; j_gene: TRBJ1-5; v_gene: TRBV6-1; CDR3aa: ASSEALYSNQPQH
abundance: .; j_gene: TRBJ2-1; v_gene: TRBV10-2; CDR3aa: ASSLAGAVNEQF
abundance: .; j_gene: TRBJ1-1; v_gene: TRBV12-3/TRBV12-4; CDR3aa: ATSGRWTEAF
abundance: .; j_gene: TRBJ1-2; v_gene: TRBV6-6; CDR3aa: ASSQTASGTENYGYT
abundance: .; j_gene: TRBJ1-1; v_gene: TRBV19; CDR3aa: ASIPTKDREAF
abundance: .; j_gene: TRBJ2-5; v_gene: TRBV7-2; CDR3aa: ASSPRSGAQY
abundance: .; j_gene: TRBJ2-5; v_gene: TRBV6-5; CDR3aa: ASRGQGRETQY
abundance: .; j_gene: TRBJ2-3; v_gene: TRBV6-4; CDR3aa: ASSASTGMGTQY
abundance: .; j_gene: TRBJ1-2; v_gene: TRBV18; CDR3aa: ASSPWTRSGQGTNYGYT
abundance: few; j_gene: TRBJ1-2; v_gene: TRBV30; CDR3aa: AGIRAGTGYGYT
abundance: .; j_gene: TRBJ1-2; v_gene: TRBV3-1/TRBV3-2; CDR3aa: ASSPRTPGGNGYT
abundance: .; j_gene: TRBJ2-1; v_gene: TRBV6-5; CDR3aa: ASSRDREPYNEQF
abundance: once; j_gene: TRBJ1-1; v_gene: TRBV2; CDR3aa: ASSLVVAEAF
abundance: .; j_gene: TRBJ1-2; v_gene: TRBV10-3; CDR3aa: AIRADGSNYGYT
abundance: .; j_gene: TRBJ1-1; v_gene: TRBV5-1; CDR3aa: ASSPRQGPYTEAF
abundance: .; j_gene: TRBJ1-1; v_gene: TRBV5-1; CDR3aa: ASSTRQGSLNTEAF
abundance: .; j_gene: TRBJ2-5; v_gene: TRBV14; CDR3aa: ASSHNLQETQY
abundance: .; j_gene: TRBJ2-5; v_gene: TRBV5-1; CDR3aa: ASSAGQGQTQY
abundance: .; j_gene: TRBJ2-5; v_gene: TRBV7-2; CDR3aa: ASTPGRGGDWTQY
abundance: .; j_gene: TRBJ2-7; v_gene: TRBV27; CDR3aa: ASSSGRGALHEQY
abundance: few; j_gene: TRBJ1-1; v_gene: TRBV18; CDR3aa: ASSPGAGKTEAF
abundance: .; j_gene: TRBJ1-1; v_gene: TRBV6-5; CDR3aa: ASSYSGTGNTEAF
abundance: .; j_gene: TRBJ2-7; v_gene: TRBV30; CDR3aa: AWSPDRGEQY
abundance: many; j_gene: TRBJ1-6; v_gene: TRBV2; CDR3aa: ASSAGPNSPLH
abundance: .; j_gene: TRBJ2-4; v_gene: TRBV9; CDR3aa: ASSQEGLAKNIQY
abundance: .; j_gene: TRBJ1-1; v_gene: TRBV18; CDR3aa: ASSPPGDTEAF
abundance: .; j_gene: TRBJ1-2; v_gene: TRBV6-5; CDR3aa: ASSYSMKGAYSGYT
abundance: .; j_gene: TRBJ2-7; v_gene: TRBV2; CDR3aa: ASSDGTGGKYEQY
abundance: .; j_gene: TRBJ2-1; v_gene: TRBV18; CDR3aa: ASSPLMADNEQF
abundance: .; j_gene: TRBJ2-5; v_gene: TRBV2; CDR3aa: ASSVYSAGYSPVTQY
abundance: .; j_gene: TRBJ2-3; v_gene: TRBV7-6; CDR3aa: ASSPGEGRTQY
abundance: .; j_gene: TRBJ1-3; v_gene: TRBV5-8; CDR3aa: ASSLRFGVSGNTIY
abundance: .; j_gene: TRBJ1-6; v_gene: TRBV9; CDR3aa: ASSVAEGYNSPLH
abundance: .; j_gene: TRBJ1-5; v_gene: TRBV6-5; CDR3aa: ASRPQGFNQPQH
abundance: .; j_gene: TRBJ2-1; v_gene: TRBV7-6; CDR3aa: ASSLGLAGALSSYNEQF
abundance: few; j_gene: TRBJ1-6; v_gene: TRBV7-7; CDR3aa: ASSSTLNSPLH
abundance: .; j_gene: TRBJ2-3; v_gene: TRBV5-6; CDR3aa: ASSFTTDTQY
abundance: .; j_gene: TRBJ2-3; v_gene: TRBV9; CDR3aa: ASSETGTTYTQY
abundance: .; j_gene: TRBJ2-3; v_gene: TRBV20-1; CDR3aa: SASGGGAADTQY
abundance: .; j_gene: TRBJ2-7; v_gene: TRBV5-1; CDR3aa: ASSSPGQVSSYEQY
abundance: once; j_gene: TRBJ1-2; v_gene: TRBV12-3/TRBV12-4; CDR3aa: ASSLGRGYGYT
abundance: .; j_gene: TRBJ2-1; v_gene: TRBV6-5; CDR3aa: ASKEYNEQF
abundance: .; j_gene: TRBJ2-1; v_gene: TRBV29-1; CDR3aa: SADRGFGSSYNEQF